The present entry profiles one T cell receptor (beta chain) with its context. Its specificity is not known. The CDR3 has 13 residues. Trimming stripped 10 bases from V and 6 bases from J, with 18 bases between. Germline CDR1 LNHDA, CDR2 SQIVND (reference sequence). This entry comes from a study of T cell responses to AZD1222 COVID-19 vaccine. Study-wide results and caveats: Repertoire collection took place solely once the T cell response had peaked. Clonal diversity was possibly underestimated, and the donors were mostly white British, with more females. Two AZD1222 doses significantly raised spike-specific TCR breadth and depth over controls.

This table comes from immunoSEQ multiplex PCR, and its TCRdb copy is limited to in-frame clones, with some not included. In the table there are fewer than 180,000 clones, roughly 94% of which are singletons. The source of this sequence is an adult in good health. The sequencing used peripheral blood, collected on day 0 of AZD1222 vaccination. V gene TRBV19 combines with J gene TRBJ1-2, with D unresolved. The CDR3, as DNA: TGTGCCACCAACTCGATGGGGATTCATGGCTACACCTTC. Translated, it gives CATNSMGIHGYTF.